This is a list of T cell receptor beta chains from one sample in a study of T cells in localized non-small cell lung cancer. TCRdb's copy holds only in-frame clones and misses some; the assay was immunoSEQ multiplex PCR. The sample has tens of thousands of clones; around 83% are singletons. The sequencing used peripheral blood, collected before any cancer treatment. The receptor set was obtained from a woman aged 18-55 years with stage III lung adenocarcinoma. CDR3s leave out the opening cysteine and the closing phenylalanine or tryptophan. Fields, in order: V gene, CDR3 protein.

V: TRBV7-9; CDR3: ASSLEWGTVNTGELF
V: TRBV5-4; CDR3: ATSFGVNEKLF
V: TRBV5-4; CDR3: ASSLGLAGADTQY
V: TRBV19; CDR3: ASSNQLTNEKLF
V: TRBV6-1; CDR3: ASSEGTGHTDTQY
V: TRBV11-3; CDR3: ASSLYQGSTGELF
V: TRBV7-2; CDR3: ASSLEGDQPQH
V: TRBV5-1; CDR3: ASSLEGRGRTDTQY
V: TRBV30; CDR3: AWRRQGIGSPLH
V: TRBV15; CDR3: ATSRDQIHGLAGRMVGTDTQY
V: TRBV27; CDR3: ASSPRLAGRTEQY
V: TRBV29-1; CDR3: SVDGLAGGNEQF
V: TRBV29-1; CDR3: SVEMGGGTEAF
V: TRBV28; CDR3: ASSLPTTSSNEQF
V: TRBV7-9; CDR3: ASSFLDGAAGYT
V: TRBV7-9; CDR3: ASSPWTGDTEAF
V: TRBV29-1; CDR3: SVVTGGQETQY
V: TRBV19; CDR3: ASSPELRGSYEQY
V: TRBV7-9; CDR3: ASSLSFGTKTEAF
V: TRBV7-2; CDR3: ASSLRLAGASQDTQY
V: TRBV7-3; CDR3: ASSSTGTGGETQY
V: TRBV18; CDR3: ASSPSGTGVEQY
V: TRBV30; CDR3: AWSFLGAGNTIY
V: TRBV10-1; CDR3: ASSGQGRDTQY
V: TRBV7-3; CDR3: ASSLTGGPNYGYT
V: TRBV5-1; CDR3: ASSPRLAGSRETQY
V: TRBV14; CDR3: ASSQVGGNTEAF
V: TRBV5-4; CDR3: ASSLADRGYGYT
V: TRBV18; CDR3: ASSPSPTNTEAF
V: TRBV2; CDR3: ASSDGYPANYGYT
V: TRBV6-6; CDR3: ASFGTYRFRETQY
V: TRBV4-2; CDR3: ASSQWVMGEQY
V: TRBV11-2; CDR3: ASSLVPGEQGHTEAF
V: TRBV5-6; CDR3: ASSYIQGTYNEQF
V: TRBV27; CDR3: ASSARQGDYNEQF
V: TRBV5-4; CDR3: ASTGGRRTGELF
V: TRBV2; CDR3: ASRGQGGNYGYT
V: TRBV29-1; CDR3: SVTRGYEQY
V: TRBV9; CDR3: ASSVDGSSGNTIY
V: TRBV5-1; CDR3: ASSLGPSNEKLF
V: TRBV6-1; CDR3: ATTTKDFTGELF
V: TRBV7-2; CDR3: ASSLGVGYNSPLH
V: TRBV19; CDR3: ASSTGQGTEAF
V: TRBV6-6; CDR3: ASEGGSGRPQH
V: TRBV5-5; CDR3: ASSRSGGAQETQY
V: TRBV7-2; CDR3: ASSLEGSRDTQY
V: TRBV2; CDR3: ASSGYRGGSPLH
V: TRBV27; CDR3: ASTPGTASLHREKLF
V: TRBV6-4; CDR3: ASSDSGGAGDTQY
V: TRBV5-1; CDR3: ASRDNNYGYT
V: TRBV11-3; CDR3: ASSVGTSGPNTGELF
V: TRBV7-3; CDR3: ASSPTSGYGYT
V: TRBV5-5; CDR3: ASSFGREWGTEAF
V: TRBV5-6; CDR3: ASSPGTGASYGYT
V: TRBV6-6; CDR3: ASRRGQNTGELF